This T cell receptor beta chain was captured by sequencing in a study of T cell clusters in autoimmune cytopenias. Study summary: A median of roughly 53,000 TRB reads per sample yielded a median roughly 2,300 distinct clonotypes. Points from the study as a whole: Physiological T cell clusters of healthy donors were apparently absent in primary autoimmune cytopenia patients. TRB repertoire shifts in secondary cytopenia and chronic lymphocytic leukemia mostly reflected lymphoma, not autoimmunity.

Multiplex touch-down PCR amplified TRB using TRB-A and TRB-B pools in one tube. TCRdb reprocessed the multiplex PCR reads and keeps a single row for each CDR3 protein, giving no DNA. This sample's clone table lists around 7,000 distinct CDR3 sequences. This clonotype is deemed medium-sized by its frequency. Its antigen is as yet unknown. TRB was amplified from 250 ng of peripheral blood genomic DNA per sample. Per the germline V gene, CDR1 is MNHEY and CDR2 is SMNVEV (reference sequence). The CDR3 is made up of 13 amino acids. This same sample was also part of a study on T cell repertoires in aging, cancer and after chemotherapy.

The clonotype comes from a human donor in good health. The chain combines TRBV27 with TRBJ2-6. What was sequenced was peripheral blood. CDR3: CASSSSGANVLTF.